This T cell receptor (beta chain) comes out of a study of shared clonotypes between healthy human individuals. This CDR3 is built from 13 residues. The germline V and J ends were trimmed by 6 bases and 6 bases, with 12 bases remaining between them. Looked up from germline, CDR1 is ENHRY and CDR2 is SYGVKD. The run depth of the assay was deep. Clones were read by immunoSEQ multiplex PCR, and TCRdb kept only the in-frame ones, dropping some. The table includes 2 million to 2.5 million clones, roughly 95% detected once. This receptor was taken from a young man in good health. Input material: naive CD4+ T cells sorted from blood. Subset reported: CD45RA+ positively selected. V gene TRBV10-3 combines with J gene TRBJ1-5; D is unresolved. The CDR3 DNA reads TGTGCCATCAGGGGGATAGGGAGTCAGCCCCAGCATTTT. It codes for CAIRGIGSQPQHF.